This TCR beta chain was retrieved from a study of CD8+ T cells in alopecia areata. Study context: Treated patients took oral tofacitinib at 5 to 10 mg twice daily. Severity scores in treated patients reflected the percentage of scalp affected. Study-level results: Under tofacitinib, fewer expanded CD8+ clones appeared among the top 100 scalp clones. In scalp and blood during tofacitinib, many expanded lesional clones persisted.

Reverse transcription of extracted RNA yielded cDNA, which provided the sequencing template. Clones were sequenced by immunoSEQ multiplex PCR, and TCRdb holds only the in-frame ones, with some missing. Among over 200,000 clones listed, over 60% were seen once. The treatment was: oral pan-JAK inhibitor, 5-10 mg twice daily. This clone was counted only a few times. Antigen: not known. The CDR3 spans 14 residues. Trimming removed 0 bases at V and 3 bases at J, with 9 bases between. Per the germline V gene, CDR1 is SGHRS and CDR2 is YFSETQ. The rearrangement links TRBV5-1 to TRBJ1-1; unclear D gene. The sample in question was CD4+ T cells sorted from blood, obtained at week 4, from a patient treated with tofacitinib. This sequence was found in a human donor with alopecia areata. CDR3 nucleotides: TGCGCCAGCAGCTTGGGGGATACAGACACTGAAGCTTTCTTT. It is translated as CASSLGDTDTEAFF.